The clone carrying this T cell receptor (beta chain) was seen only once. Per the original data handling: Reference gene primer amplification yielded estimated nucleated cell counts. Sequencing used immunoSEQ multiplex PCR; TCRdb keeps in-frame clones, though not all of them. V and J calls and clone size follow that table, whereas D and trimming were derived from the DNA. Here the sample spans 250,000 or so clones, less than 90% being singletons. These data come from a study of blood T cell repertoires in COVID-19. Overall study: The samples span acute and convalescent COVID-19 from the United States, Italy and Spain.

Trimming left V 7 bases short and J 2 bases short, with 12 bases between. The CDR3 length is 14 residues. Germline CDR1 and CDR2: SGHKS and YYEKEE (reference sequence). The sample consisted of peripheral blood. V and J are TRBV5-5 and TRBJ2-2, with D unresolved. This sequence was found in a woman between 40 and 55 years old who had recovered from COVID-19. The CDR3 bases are TGTGCCAGCGGCCCCCTGGTAAACACCGGGGAGCTGTTTTTT. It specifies CASGPLVNTGELFF.